This T cell receptor (beta chain) was obtained from a study of blood T cell repertoires in COVID-19. Turning to the study itself: The origin of the acute and convalescent COVID-19 samples was the United States, Italy and Spain. T cells, B-cell-depleted T cells, or PBMCs supplied cDNA or gDNA.

Per the study methods: Reference gene primers were amplified, and this amplification served to estimate nucleated cell counts. Method: immunoSEQ multiplex PCR; TCRdb's copy keeps in-frame clones and lacks some. V and J calls and clone size follow that table, whereas D and trimming were derived from the DNA. The sample contains about 150,000 clones, approximately 86% of which appear only once. Germline V gene lookup returns CDR1 MNHEY and CDR2 SVGEGT. V lost 2 bases to trimming and J lost 4 bases; unmatched junction nucleotides: 4. The CDR3 has 14 amino acids. Sequencing was carried out using peripheral blood. The V call is TRBV6-2 or TRBV6-3, the J call TRBJ1-1; TRBD1 agrees at 7 bases. The receptor was isolated from a woman in her 70s with acute or convalescent COVID-19. The CDR3, as DNA: TGTGCCAGCAGTTACGGGCAGGGGGGCACTGAAGCTTTCTTT. Translating it yields CASSYGQGGTEAFF.